This TCR beta chain was sequenced during a study of regulatory T cells in long-lasting Graves disease. From germline, CDR1 is DFQATT and CDR2 SNEGSKA (reference sequence). The CDR3 is made up of 14 amino acids. V lost 6 bases, J lost 5 bases, and 11 bases stayed unmatched. This clonotype was seen at least ten times. Arm-PCR of CDR3 regions and iRepertoire HTBI primers were used to build TCR beta libraries. TCRdb redid the calling of the multiplex PCR reads with MiXCR, one entry per CDR3 protein. The sample shows 400,000 to 500,000 distinct CDR3 sequences, around 15% of them seen only once. Specified time point: newly diagnosed GD, antithyroid drugs for less than 3 months. Researchers made the TCR library from RNA that was extracted from PBMCs. This sample also appeared in a second study, on T cells in Graves' hyperthyroidism and ophthalmopathy.

The sample in question was peripheral blood mononuclear cells (PBMCs), obtained at new diagnosis, from a patient treated with antithyroid drugs. V is TRBV20-1 and J is TRBJ1-1, with TRBD1 matching over 8 bases. The receptor was isolated from a woman in her forties or fifties with Graves disease. The CDR3 DNA follows: TGCAGTGCCGGGAGACAGGGGAGAGGTACTGAAGCTTTCTTT. Amino acids: CSAGRQGRGTEAFF.